This T cell receptor (beta chain) derives from a study of T-cell reconstitution after alpha-beta-depleted transplantation in children. V lost 7 bases and J lost 0, with 12 bases in between. This CDR3 has 14 residues. Unique molecular identifiers were incorporated when the TCRbeta library was constructed. TCRdb re-called the PCR reads through MiXCR, storing one row per CDR3 protein. This sample has hundreds of thousands of distinct CDR3 sequences, with roughly 15% found just once. The sequence was obtained from a human donor who donated a stem cell graft to a child with acute myeloid leukemia. V gene TRBV12-3 or TRBV12-4 combines with J gene TRBJ2-5; D is ambiguous. The sequences come from PBMCs from the stem cell graft donor, collected from the stem cell graft. The CDR3, as DNA: TGTGCCAGCACCCAACGAGACTACCAAGAGACCCAGTACTTC. The encoded protein is CASTQRDYQETQYF.